These T cell receptor beta chains were read from a single sample in a study of T cell clones after liver transplantation. The data were produced by immunoSEQ multiplex PCR, yet TCRdb's version contains in-frame clones alone and is incomplete. The sample has 55,000 to 75,000 clones; 80% to 95% are singletons. The input for sequencing was CD4+ T cells from blood, taken roughly 26 months after liver transplant. Receptor source: a human patient who received a liver transplant. Some T cells here may be from the graft donor. Each CDR3 is given with its conserved first and last residue. The size entry is marked missing in some rows and otherwise reads once, few, many or a size class.

-	17	TRBV27	CASSSGQGDRVTYEQYF
-	14	TRBV19	CASNDGSGANVLTF
-	16	TRBV28	CASSSYGGGAEETQYF
once	15	TRBV19	CASSGARDSYNEQFF
-	18	TRBV27	CASSFGVRDGNSNTEAFF
-	12	TRBV6-4	CAPRGFYNEQFF
-	15	TRBV5-1	CASSLQGALNTEAFF
-	14	TRBV2	CASSYSGYEETQYF
-	15	TRBV5-1	CASSLDAGQYTEAFF
-	14	TRBV27	CASSRESRSYEQYF
-	17	TRBV11-3	CASSLGLAVGRGETQYF
once	14	TRBV11-2	CASSLRWSTDTQYF
-	15	TRBV29-1	CSVSGTLAGTGELFF
-	15	TRBV12-2	CASRAGRYSNQPQHF
-	15	TRBV7-2	CASSPARQGTGGYTF
-	15	TRBV27	CASSLRGTADYGYTF
-	16	TRBV9	CASSVGQAGGWETQYF
-	13	TRBV18	CASSPGTNYEQYF
-	16	TRBV6-1	CASSGLAGTSQETQYF
-	16	TRBV9	CASSVEGQSSGNTIYF
-	13	TRBV28	CASSLLGNQPQHF
-	15	TRBV5-1	CASSLAGNLNTEAFF
-	14	TRBV5-5	CASSSRDWGYEQYF
-	15	TRBV19	CATAPFRDTNYGYTF
-	14	TRBV19	CATWGTGGSYEQYF
-	18	TRBV5-8	CASSLFLAAVSGANVLTF